The 13 T cell receptor beta chains below all came from one sample that was sequenced in a study of CD8+CD57+ T cells in acquired aplastic anemia. TCR beta VDJ combinations and CDR3 sequences were profiled from genomic DNA. In TCRdb, the reads were re-called with MiXCR into one record per CDR3 protein. Of about 190,000 distinct CDR3 sequences listed, less than 70% are singletons. The specimen was sorted CD4+, CD8+, or CD8+CD57+ T cells (not recorded which) from PBMCs. All receptors derive from a human donor in good health, serving as a control.

The rearrangement joins TRBV6-6 to TRBJ2-5, with a tentative D call TRBD1 (6 bases). Trimming took off 6 bases at V and 5 bases at J, with 10 bases between the two ends. This CDR3 is built from 12 residues. Germline loops: CDR1 MNHNY, CDR2 SVGAGI (reference sequence). The CDR3 DNA reads TGTGCCAGCAGAACCGACAGGGAGACCCAGTACTTC. Protein product: CASRTDRETQYF.

There are many counts of this clonotype. The rearrangement joins TRBV19 to TRBJ1-3, with D possibly being TRBD1 (5 bases). Trimming shortened V by 10 bases and J by 2 bases, and 15 bases separated the two germline ends. Looked up from germline, CDR1 is LNHDA and CDR2 is SQIVND (reference sequence). CDR3 size: 14 residues. CDR3 in amino acids: CATRQGEAGNTIYF. In DNA form, the CDR3 reads TGTGCCACCCGCCAGGGCGAAGCTGGAAACACCATATATTTT.

The chain is built from TRBV19 and TRBJ1-1, with no clear D. Germline V gene data show CDR1 as LNHDA and CDR2 as SQIVND (reference sequence). V shed 1 base and J shed 1 base, with 10 bases lying between them. The CDR3 spans 15 residues. CDR3: CASSIVAVKNTEAFF. CDR3 DNA: TGTGCCAGTAGTATAGTCGCAGTAAAGAACACTGAAGCTTTCTTT. Together with reference TRBV19 and TRBJ1-1, the CDR3 gives the full variable domain: DGGITQSPKYLFRKEGQNVTLSCEQNLNHDAMYWYRQDPGQGLRLIYYSQIVNDFQKGDIAEGYSVSREKKESFPLTVTSAQKNPTAFYLCASSIVAVKNTEAFFGQGTRLTVV.

In this sample, this clonotype turned up many times. This sequence joins TRBV5-6 and TRBJ2-1; D gene unclear. The V and J ends lost 3 bases and 8 bases respectively, with 6 bases between them. Germline V gene data show CDR1 as SGHDT and CDR2 as YYEEEE. The CDR3 has 11 residues. The CDR3 region has the DNA TGTGCCAGCAGCTCCAGAGATGAGCAGTTCTTC. Translation gives CASSSRDEQFF.

This clonotype was detected ten times or more. The chain is built from TRBV28 and TRBJ2-7, with no clear D. This CDR3 is built from 11 residues. The V gene's germline CDR1 is MDHEN and CDR2 SYDVKM. Trimming took off 4 bases at V and 4 bases at J, with 5 bases between the two ends. DNA of the CDR3: TGTGCCAGCAGTTGGCAGTACGAGCAGTACTTC. It specifies CASSWQYEQYF.

This clonotype occurred many times. The rearrangement links TRBV5-1 to TRBJ2-5, with D tentatively TRBD2 (7 bases). Between the trimmed V and J ends, which lost 4 bases and 2 bases, there was a span of 18 bases. Germline V gives CDR1 SGHRS, CDR2 YFSETQ. There are 16 residues in the CDR3. The CDR3: CASSPGGRPLQETQYF. The CDR3 region has the DNA TGCGCCAGCAGCCCGGGGGGCAGGCCACTACAAGAGACCCAGTACTTC.

In its sample, this clonotype was seen a few times. V usage is TRBV7-2 and J usage is TRBJ1-2, with 7 bases identical to TRBD1. Germline-derived CDR1 and CDR2 are SGHTA and FQGNSA. CDR3 size: 16 residues. V was pared by 5 bases and J by 0 bases, with 9 bases of the junction left unmatched. CDR3 nucleotides: TGTGCCAGCAGCCTCGGGACAGCGAATTCTAACTATGGCTACACCTTC. It encodes CASSLGTANSNYGYTF.

This clonotype was detected ten times or more. The V gene is TRBV6-6, the J gene TRBJ2-1; 9 positions match TRBD2. Germline V gene lookup returns CDR1 MNHNY and CDR2 SVGAGI (reference sequence). V lost 5 bases, J lost 6 bases, and 5 bases stayed unmatched. The CDR3 extends over 14 amino acids. Written as DNA, the CDR3 is TGTGCCAGCAGTCTAGCGGGAAGCCTCAATGAGCAGTTCTTC. Protein sequence: CASSLAGSLNEQFF.

The chain employs TRBV7-2 and TRBJ1-2, with 9 bases identical to TRBD1. Germline assignment: CDR1 SGHTA and CDR2 FQGNSA. J was trimmed by 8 bases and V by 5 bases; bases with no gene match: 12. The CDR3 has 15 amino acids. Written as DNA, the CDR3 is TGTGCCAGCAGCCCACCGGGACAGGGATCGGGCGGCTACACCTTC. Translated, it gives CASSPPGQGSGGYTF.

This clonotype was observed at least ten times. The chain carries TRBV6-2 or TRBV6-3 and TRBJ2-3; 10 bases match TRBD2. This CDR3 has 17 residues. Trimming removed 6 bases from V and 1 base from J; junction bases left unmatched: 10. The germline gives CDR1 MNHEY, CDR2 SVGEGT. CDR3 bases: TGTGCCAGCAGCCCCTACCTAGCGGGGGAACGCACAGATACGCAGTATTTT. It is translated as CASSPYLAGERTDTQYF.

The chain carries TRBV10-3 and TRBJ1-1, with D possibly matching TRBD1 (5 bases). This CDR3 is built from 15 residues. CDR1 and CDR2 (germline): ENHRY, SYGVKD. V lost 1 base and J 4 bases, leaving 13 bases between the germline ends. CDR3 sequence (DNA): TGTGCCATCAGTGAGTTCGGCAGGGCAGCCACTGAAGCTTTCTTT. Translating gives CAISEFGRAATEAFF.

This sequence joins TRBV29-1 and TRBJ2-5, with D tentatively TRBD2 (6 bases). Looked up from germline, CDR1 is SQVTM and CDR2 is ANQGSEA. Between the trimmed V and J ends, which lost 2 bases and 3 bases, there was a span of 16 bases. The CDR3 runs to 15 residues. CDR3 sequence (DNA): TGCAGCGTTGAAAGTCAGCAGACGGGGGAAGAGACCCAGTACTTC. This gives the protein CSVESQQTGEETQYF. Full variable domain (outside the CDR3, taken from reference TRBV29-1 and TRBJ2-5): SAVISQKPSRDICQRGTSLTIQCQVDSQVTMMFWYRQQPGQSLTLIATANQGSEATYESGFVIDKFPISRPNLTFSTLTVSNMSPEDSSIYLCSVESQQTGEETQYFGPGTRLLVL.

The chain carries TRBV7-2 and TRBJ2-3; 8 bases line up with TRBD2. Germline lookup yields CDR1 SGHTA and CDR2 FQGNSA. This CDR3 contains 14 residues. Trimming cost V 8 bases and J 2 bases; bases outside gene matches: 6. The CDR3 DNA sequence: TGTGCCAGCCACGGGGGGGTCCTCACAGATACGCAGTATTTT. Translation: CASHGGVLTDTQYF.